These 28 T cell receptor beta chains originate from one sample sequenced in a study of T cell responses to AZD1222 COVID-19 vaccine. Assay: immunoSEQ multiplex PCR; the TCRdb copy retains only in-frame clones and omits some. The data show roughly 180,000 clones, around 95% seen once. The sequences come from peripheral blood, collected on day 0 of AZD1222 vaccination. All receptors come from an adult in good health.

The J gene is TRBJ2-1, the V gene TRBV13; 11 nucleotides match TRBD2. CDR3 length: 16 residues. CDR1 is PRHDT and CDR2 is FYEKMQ in the germline V gene (reference sequence). The V and J ends lost 3 bases and 9 bases, in that order; junction bases with no gene match: 10. The CDR3 is CASSFLTSGIVGEQFF. Written as DNA, the CDR3 is TGTGCCAGCAGCTTCCTGACTAGCGGGATTGTTGGTGAGCAGTTCTTC.

This chain joins TRBV19 and TRBJ2-7; TRBD2 matches 15 bases. The CDR3 contains 16 residues. J lost 4 bases, V lost 4 bases, and 5 bases had no gene match. Germline V gene data show CDR1 as LNHDA and CDR2 as SQIVND (reference sequence). The CDR3 is CASSKGLAGGQYEQYF. CDR3 coding DNA: TGTGCCAGTAGTAAAGGACTAGCGGGAGGGCAGTACGAGCAGTACTTC.

The gene calls are TRBV6-5 and TRBJ1-2; 8 bases line up with TRBD1. CDR3 length equals 11 residues. J was trimmed by 8 bases and V by 9 bases; bases with no gene match: 5. Germline CDR1 and CDR2: MNHEY and SVGAGI. The CDR3 DNA sequence: TGTGCCAGTAGACAGGGGCACGGCTACACCTTC. Its protein product is CASRQGHGYTF.

The chain couples TRBV5-5 to TRBJ1-2; D is undetermined. The CDR3 extends over 15 amino acids. Germline loops: CDR1 SGHKS, CDR2 YYEKEE (reference sequence). V lost 1 base and J 6 bases, leaving 16 bases between the germline ends. The chain's CDR3 is CASSLNGGRPDGYTF. Written as DNA, the CDR3 is TGTGCCAGCAGCTTGAATGGCGGGAGGCCGGATGGCTACACCTTC.

V usage is TRBV28 and J usage is TRBJ1-1, with D unclear. Per germline, CDR1 MDHEN and CDR2 SYDVKM. V lost 5 bases to trimming and J lost 0 bases, with 7 bases between them. CDR3 length equals 13 residues. Here the CDR3 DNA reads TGTGCCAGCAGTCCCAGACTGAACACTGAAGCTTTCTTT. Encoded protein: CASSPRLNTEAFF.

The gene calls are TRBV27 and TRBJ1-2, with 9 positions matching TRBD1. CDR1 and CDR2 (germline): MNHEY, SMNVEV (reference sequence). This CDR3 is built from 15 residues. The trim removed 5 bases at V and 4 bases at J, leaving 8 bases unmatched. The CDR3 reads CASSTGGRPIYGYTF. CDR3 bases: TGTGCCAGCAGTACAGGGGGCCGCCCGATCTATGGCTACACCTTC.

This chain joins TRBV29-1 and TRBJ2-3; a weak D match, TRBD1 (6 bases). This CDR3 contains 14 residues. V gave up 3 bases and J gave up 3 bases, with 13 bases separating them. CDR1 SQVTM and CDR2 ANQGSEA come from the germline V gene. CDR3 nucleotides: TGCAGCGTTGAGGGGGCTCTTAGGACAGATACGCAGTATTTT. Protein sequence: CSVEGALRTDTQYF.

V usage is TRBV29-1 and J usage is TRBJ2-3; tentatively, D is TRBD2 (5 bases). Germline CDR1 is SQVTM and CDR2 is ANQGSEA. The germline V and J ends were trimmed by 1 base and 4 bases, with 9 bases remaining between them. This CDR3 spans 13 amino acids. The CDR3 here is CSVEVSGSDTQYF. The CDR3 bases are TGCAGCGTTGAAGTAAGCGGTTCAGATACGCAGTATTTT.

This rearrangement joins TRBV12-2 to TRBJ2-1; TRBD2, the table's D call, lacks a check against the DNA. TRBV12-2 is a listed pseudogene. The CDR3 sequence is 16 residues long. The DNA of the CDR3 is TGTGCAAGTCGCCTCCCGGGACTAGCGGGAGTGCTTGAGCAGTTCTTC. Amino acids: CASRLPGLAGVLEQFF.

The chain recombines TRBV6-5 with TRBJ1-2, with 9 bases fitting TRBD1. The junction had 6 bases not matched to a gene; V was cut back by 6 bases and J by 4 bases. Germline assignment: CDR1 MNHEY and CDR2 SVGAGI. CDR3 length: 14 amino acids. For the CDR3, the DNA is TGTGCCAGCAGCCCGACAGGGGGGACCTATGGCTACACCTTC. It encodes CASSPTGGTYGYTF.

The V and J genes are TRBV19 and TRBJ1-1; D is undetermined. The CDR3 is 13 residues long. The germline V gene has CDR1 LNHDA and CDR2 SQIVND (reference sequence). The ends were cut back, 8 bases at V and 1 base at J, with 11 bases in the middle. CDR3 sequence (DNA): TGTGCCAGTTACGGTGCAGAGAACACTGAAGCTTTCTTT. It specifies CASYGAENTEAFF.

V is TRBV7-9 and J is TRBJ1-2, with 9 bases that match TRBD1. The CDR3 contains 14 residues. The germline gives CDR1 SEHNR, CDR2 FQNEAQ (reference sequence). The V and J ends lost 4 bases and 7 bases, in that order; junction bases with no gene match: 7. Here the CDR3 reads CASSSGTGLAGYTF. The CDR3 DNA is TGTGCCAGCAGCTCTGGGACAGGGCTGGCTGGCTACACCTTC.

This chain links TRBV7-2 with TRBJ1-2, with 9 bases lining up with TRBD1. The CDR3 runs to 18 residues. Per the germline V gene, CDR1 is SGHTA and CDR2 is FQGNSA. V dropped 1 base and J dropped 4; count of bases not matched to a gene: 13. The CDR3 DNA sequence: TGTGCCAGCAGCTTAGGTTTGTGGGGACAGGGATCAGTCTATGGCTACACCTTC. Translated, it gives CASSLGLWGQGSVYGYTF.

CDR3 bases: TGTGCCAGCAGCCAGGGACAGAAGAATGAAAAACTGTTTTTT. It yields the protein CASSQGQKNEKLFF. The chain links TRBV4-2 to TRBJ1-4; 7 bases are shared with TRBD1. The CDR3 loop spans 14 amino acids. CDR1 is LGHNA, CDR2 YNFKEQ, per germline. Germline trimming cut 3 bases from V and 5 bases from J; bases unmatched to any gene: 3.

A few counts support this clone. V and J are TRBV11-2 and TRBJ1-4; 8 bases are shared with TRBD1. The CDR3 runs 14 residues. Trimming at V came to 5 bases and at J to 9 bases, leaving 8 bases not matched to a gene. Looked up from germline, CDR1 is SGHAT and CDR2 is FQNNGV. CDR3 DNA sequence: TGTGCCAGCAGCCCCACGACAGGGGACAAAAAACTGTTTTTT. Translating it yields CASSPTTGDKKLFF.

The V and J genes are TRBV5-4 and TRBJ2-5; D not resolved. The germline V gene encodes CDR1 SGHNT and CDR2 YYREEE (reference sequence). The CDR3 is 12 residues long. Between the trimmed V and J ends, which lost 4 bases and 5 bases, there was a span of 9 bases. CDR3 amino acids: CASSVRAETQYF. As DNA, the CDR3 is TGTGCCAGCAGCGTAAGAGCGGAGACCCAGTACTTC.

The rearrangement uses TRBV3-1 (or the pseudogene TRBV3-2) and TRBJ2-2; tentatively, D is TRBD1 or TRBD2 (5 bases each). Trimming took off 1 base at V and 6 bases at J, with 9 bases between the two ends. Germline CDR1 reads LGHDT; CDR2 reads YNNKEL (reference sequence). This CDR3 spans 14 amino acids. The CDR3 region has the DNA TGTGCCAGCAGCCAAGTTAGGGGACCCGGGGAGCTGTTTTTT. Protein sequence: CASSQVRGPGELFF.

The chain carries TRBV20-1 and TRBJ2-1, with D maybe TRBD2 (5 bases). Germline CDR1 reads DFQATT; CDR2 reads SNEGSKA (reference sequence). The CDR3 runs 10 residues. Trimming took 6 bases from V and 10 from J, leaving 10 bases between them. The CDR3 nucleotides are TGCAGTGCCCCGGGAACCGAGCAGTTCTTC. Translating it yields CSAPGTEQFF.

The chain has TRBV12-3 or TRBV12-4 and TRBJ2-7, with D hard to call. The length of the CDR3 is 11 residues. Deletions cut 6 bases from V and 5 bases from J, with 8 bases between. CDR3 nucleotide sequence: TGTGCCAGCAGCTCCCGGGACGAGCAGTACTTC. Translating it yields CASSSRDEQYF.

This chain links TRBV28 with TRBJ1-1; D gene ambiguous. The CDR3 has 11 amino acids. Germline V gene sequence: CDR1 MDHEN, CDR2 SYDVKM. V lost 7 bases, J lost 10 bases, and 13 bases lay in between. The CDR3 loop is CASTPGGRAFF. The CDR3 region has the DNA TGTGCCAGCACCCCCGGAGGGAGAGCTTTCTTT.

The chain links TRBV25-1 to TRBJ1-2; D is possibly TRBD1 (6 bases). Trimming cost V 2 bases and J 7 bases, with 14 bases left between them. Germline values: CDR1 MGHDK, CDR2 SYGVNS. The CDR3 loop spans 14 amino acids. The CDR3 bases are TGTGCCAGCAGTGAAGGACAGTTGAGTGGTGGCTACACCTTC. Translation: CASSEGQLSGGYTF.

This sequence joins TRBV5-1 and TRBJ1-4, with D perhaps matching TRBD1 (5 bases). The V and J ends lost 2 bases and 8 bases respectively, with 10 bases between them. The V gene's germline CDR1 is SGHRS and CDR2 YFSETQ. This CDR3 comprises 13 residues. The CDR3 nucleotides read TGCGCCAGCAGCTTCTCCCCAGGGGAAAAACTGTTTTTT. Translating it yields CASSFSPGEKLFF.

The chain combines TRBV2 with TRBJ1-5; TRBD1 is a possible D gene (6 bases). The V and J ends lost 5 bases and 4 bases respectively, with 15 bases between them. The CDR3 sequence is 15 residues long. Germline V gene lookup returns CDR1 SNHLY and CDR2 FYNNEI. The CDR3 DNA is TGTGCCAGCAGTAGCAGTCCCGGGACAAATCAGCCCCAGCATTTT. Translated: CASSSSPGTNQPQHF.

The V gene is TRBV5-1, the J gene TRBJ1-4; D uncertain. Trimming cost V 0 bases and J 4 bases, with 13 bases left between them. The CDR3 runs 16 residues. CDR1 SGHRS and CDR2 YFSETQ come from the germline V gene. DNA of the CDR3: TGCGCCAGCAGCTTGGCCGGAAGGAATGTTAATGAAAAACTGTTTTTT. As protein: CASSLAGRNVNEKLFF. Combining the CDR3 with reference TRBV5-1 and TRBJ1-4 gives the whole variable domain KAGVTQTPRYLIKTRGQQVTLSCSPISGHRSVSWYQQTPGQGLQFLFEYFSETQRNKGNFPGRFSGRQFSNSRSEMNVSTLELGDSALYLCASSLAGRNVNEKLFFGSGTQLSVL.

V is TRBV5-5 and J is TRBJ1-5; 8 bases are a match to TRBD1. The V segment lost 4 bases and the J segment 5 bases; nucleotides outside the gene matches: 5. Looked up from germline, CDR1 is SGHKS and CDR2 is YYEKEE (reference sequence). This CDR3 is 14 amino acids long. In DNA, the CDR3 is TGTGCCAGCAGCCTCAGGGGGCGGTATCAGCCCCAGCATTTT. It encodes CASSLRGRYQPQHF.

The chain joins TRBV30 to TRBJ1-2; 8 nucleotides match TRBD1. Germline V CDR1 and CDR2: GTSNPN, SVGIG (reference sequence). CDR3 length: 13 residues. CDR3 coding DNA: TGTGCTTCAGGACAGGGATATTCCTATGGCTACACCTTC. Translated: CASGQGYSYGYTF.

This rearrangement joins TRBV15 to TRBJ2-1; weak D call: TRBD2 (6 bases). CDR1 and CDR2 (germline): LNHNV, YYDKDF (reference sequence). The CDR3 spans 13 residues. V lost 2 bases and J lost 8, with 10 bases in between. CDR3 sequence (DNA): TGTGCCACCAGCAGAAACTCGGGGGATGAGCAGTTCTTC. Translating it yields CATSRNSGDEQFF.

The CDR3 DNA follows: TGTGCCAGCAGGCAAGACAGGGCGACCGGGGAGCTGTTTTTT. Translation: CASRQDRATGELFF. This sequence joins TRBV6-5 and TRBJ2-2; 7 bases are shared with TRBD1. Losses at the gene ends were 6 bases for V and 5 bases for J; bases not matched to a gene: 6. There are 14 residues in the CDR3. Germline values: CDR1 MNHEY, CDR2 SVGAGI.